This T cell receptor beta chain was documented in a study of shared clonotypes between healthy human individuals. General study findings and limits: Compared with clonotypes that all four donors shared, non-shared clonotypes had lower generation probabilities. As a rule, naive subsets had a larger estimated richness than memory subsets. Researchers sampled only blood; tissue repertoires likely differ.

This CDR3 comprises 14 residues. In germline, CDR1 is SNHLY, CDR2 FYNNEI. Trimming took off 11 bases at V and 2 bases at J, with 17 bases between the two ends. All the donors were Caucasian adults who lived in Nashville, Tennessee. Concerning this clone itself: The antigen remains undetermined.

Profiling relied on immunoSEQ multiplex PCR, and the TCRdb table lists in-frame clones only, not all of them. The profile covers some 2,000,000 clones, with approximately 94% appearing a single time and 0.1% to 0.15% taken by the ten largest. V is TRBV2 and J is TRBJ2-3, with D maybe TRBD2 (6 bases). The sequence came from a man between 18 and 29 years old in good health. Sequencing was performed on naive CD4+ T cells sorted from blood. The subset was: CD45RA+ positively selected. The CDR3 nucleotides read TGTGCCGGTTACCGGGACTTACCCACAGATACGCAGTATTTT. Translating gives CAGYRDLPTDTQYF.